What follows are 25 T cell receptor beta chains derived from one specimen sequenced in a study of T-cell memory formation after mild COVID-19. MiXCR, run by TCRdb on the 5' RACE reads, gives a single entry per CDR3 protein. The data contain about 110,000 distinct CDR3 sequences, roughly 12% of them singletons. The sequencing sample was made of PBMCs or a T cell subset sorted from them (not recorded which). The receptors were gathered from an adult woman who had mild COVID-19 (a few samples of this study predate the infection). Cell type and time point are not known.

The chain couples TRBV24-1 to TRBJ2-2, with D uncertain. Germline loops: CDR1 KGHDR, CDR2 SFDVKD. CDR3 length: 13 residues. Trimming stripped 11 bases from V and 3 bases from J, with 12 bases between. DNA of the CDR3: TGTGCCATCAAAAATGGAGACACCGGGGAGCTGTTTTTT. Residues: CAIKNGDTGELFF.

This chain joins TRBV7-9 and TRBJ2-7, with 7 bases matching TRBD1. After removal of 5 bases from V and 3 bases from J, the junction contained 7 bases not matched to a gene. This CDR3 has 14 residues. The germline V gene encodes CDR1 SEHNR and CDR2 FQNEAQ (reference sequence). DNA of the CDR3: TGTGCCAGCAGCGCCGGGACAGTATACTACGAGCAGTACTTC. This translates into CASSAGTVYYEQYF. The full variable domain, its missing parts supplied by reference TRBV7-9 and TRBJ2-7, is DTGVSQNPRHKITKRGQNVTFRCDPISEHNRLYWYRQTLGQGPEFLTYFQNEAQLEKSRLLSDRFSAERPKGSFSTLEIQRTEQGDSAMYLCASSAGTVYYEQYFGPGTRLTVT.

CDR3 loop: CASSRASYEQYV. The CDR3 nucleotides read TGTGCCAGCAGCAGAGCGAGTTACGAGCAGTACGTC. This chain links TRBV6-2 or TRBV6-3 with TRBJ2-7; unclear D gene. From germline, CDR1 is MNHEY and CDR2 SVGEGT. There are 12 residues in the CDR3. Trimming shortened V by 6 bases and J by 4 bases, and 10 bases separated the two germline ends.

This clonotype has only a few counts. The V and J genes are TRBV7-6 and TRBJ1-1; no clear D gene. Germline V gene data show CDR1 as SGHVS and CDR2 as FNYEAQ. Trimming cost V 6 bases and J 0 bases, with 8 bases left between them. This CDR3 is 13 amino acids long. The CDR3 spells CASSPQVNTEAFF. Written as DNA, the CDR3 is TGTGCCAGCAGTCCTCAAGTGAACACTGAAGCTTTCTTT.

The chain employs TRBV4-1 and TRBJ1-1; the match to TRBD1 covers 9 bases. The germline CDR1 and CDR2 sequences are MGHRA and YSYEKL. The CDR3 extends over 14 amino acids. V was pared by 5 bases and J by 4 bases, with 5 bases of the junction left unmatched. CDR3 bases: TGCGCCAGCAGCTCCCTGACAGGGGGCACTGAAGCTTTCTTT. It codes for CASSSLTGGTEAFF.

The V call is TRBV4-1, the J call TRBJ2-3, with 11 bases lining up with TRBD2. Germline lookup yields CDR1 MGHRA and CDR2 YSYEKL. This CDR3 region has 13 residues. V gave up 8 bases and J gave up 5 bases; unmatched junction bases: 3. Written as DNA, the CDR3 is TGCGCCAGCGGGCTAGCGGGGGGAGATACGCAGTATTTT. Amino acids: CASGLAGGDTQYF.

V is TRBV5-1 and J is TRBJ1-4, with 8 bases that match TRBD1. CDR1 SGHRS and CDR2 YFSETQ come from the germline V gene. V shed 4 bases, J shed 6 bases, and the junction held 8 bases outside the gene matches. The length of the CDR3 is 15 residues. This CDR3 reads CASSPYRGADEKLFF. CDR3 in DNA: TGCGCCAGCAGCCCGTACAGGGGGGCTGATGAAAAACTGTTTTTT.

This clonotype has more than one count but fewer than ten. The rearrangement links TRBV19 to TRBJ2-7, with 10 bases fitting TRBD1. V was clipped by 7 bases and J by 4 bases; unmatched bases: 10. CDR3 length: 15 residues. Germline lookup yields CDR1 LNHDA and CDR2 SQIVND (reference sequence). The CDR3 bases are TGTGCCAGTACCCAGACGGACAGGGGGATTTACGAGCAGTACTTC. This gives the protein CASTQTDRGIYEQYF.

The V gene is TRBV6-5, the J gene TRBJ1-5, with D possibly being TRBD1 (6 bases). The CDR3 totals 11 residues. V was cut by 8 bases and J by 5 bases, with 7 bases left in between. CDR1 MNHEY and CDR2 SVGAGI come from the germline V gene. CDR3 in DNA: TGTGCCAGCGGGGGCGATCAGCCCCAGCATTTT. It translates to CASGGDQPQHF.

V is TRBV7-8 and J is TRBJ1-5; TRBD1 matches at 11 bases. V was clipped by 3 bases and J by 5 bases; unmatched bases: 3. This CDR3 comprises 15 residues. Per the germline V gene, CDR1 is SGHVS and CDR2 is FQNEAQ. The CDR3 spells CASSFGQGAHQPQHF. The CDR3 bases are TGTGCCAGCAGCTTCGGACAGGGGGCTCATCAGCCCCAGCATTTT.

This clonotype was seen many times. For the CDR3, the DNA is TGTGCCAGCAGCGTAGGCGGTAGCGGGAGAGGTCATGAGCAGTTCTTC. The encoded protein is CASSVGGSGRGHEQFF. The chain recombines TRBV9 with TRBJ2-1, with 9 bases aligning to TRBD2. The J segment lost 8 bases and the V segment lost 0 bases, leaving 9 bases of the junction unmatched. This CDR3 is built from 16 residues. Germline CDR1 SGDLS, CDR2 YYNGEE.

As for this clonotype: Mismatch with germline at one junction end may stem from a read error. For the CDR3, the DNA is TGCGCCAGCAGCCAAGAGGTTTGTATCCGGAGGGAAACCAGTGGCTCTAGGTTGACCTTT. Translated: CASSQEVCIRRETSGSRLTF. The genes are TRBV4-1 and TRBJ1-1; D call uncertain. This CDR3 comprises 20 residues. Germline CDR1 MGHRA, CDR2 YSYEKL.

To note about this clonotype: A read error may be the cause here, since a much bigger clone is one base away. The rearrangement links TRBV11-2 to TRBJ2-4, with 9 bases lining up with TRBD1. The CDR3 contains 14 residues. Germline CDR1 is SGHAT and CDR2 is FQNNGV. The DNA of the CDR3 is TGTGCCAGCAGCTCCGGGACAGGGAAAGTCATTAAGTACTTC. It encodes CASSSGTGKVIKYF.

This clonotype turned up a few times. V gene TRBV6-2 or TRBV6-3 combines with J gene TRBJ2-3; TRBD1 matches at 7 bases. The CDR3 runs to 18 residues. With V trimmed by 6 bases and J by 3 bases, 18 bases remained unmatched. Germline-derived CDR1 and CDR2 are MNHEY and SVGEGT. The CDR3, as DNA: TGTGCCAGCAGCCTCGACAGGGATCGGCTGGAGAGGACAGATACGCAGTATTTT. This encodes CASSLDRDRLERTDTQYF.

This clonotype was recorded many times. The V gene is TRBV7-6, the J gene TRBJ2-5; D perhaps matches TRBD1 (6 bases). The CDR3 sequence is 15 residues long. CDR1 and CDR2 from the germline V gene are SGHVS and FNYEAQ. With 6 bases removed from V and 1 base from J, the gap between germline ends came to 15 bases. The CDR3 sequence: CASSGWTVPQETQYF. CDR3 sequence (DNA): TGTGCCAGCAGTGGGTGGACAGTCCCCCAAGAGACCCAGTACTTC.

The chain combines TRBV6-6 with TRBJ1-5; 7 bases are shared with TRBD1. This CDR3 contains 15 residues. The V gene's germline CDR1 is MNHNY and CDR2 SVGAGI (reference sequence). V shed 2 bases and J 3 bases; nucleotides not matched to a gene: 4. The CDR3 sequence: CASSYPGQPNQPQHF. In DNA, the CDR3 is TGTGCCAGCAGTTACCCGGGACAGCCCAATCAGCCCCAGCATTTT.

The CDR3, as DNA: TGTGCCAGCTCTCGGAGGGGGAGCACAGATACGCAGTATTTT. Its protein is CASSRRGSTDTQYF. V gene TRBV18 combines with J gene TRBJ2-3; D may correspond to TRBD1 or TRBD2 (6 bases each). The CDR3 sequence is 14 residues long. Germline-derived CDR1 and CDR2 are KGHSH and LQKENI. The V gene lost 6 bases and the J gene lost 0 bases, with 10 bases spanning the gap.

This clonotype showed up just a few times. One end of the junction varies from germline; a read error may be responsible. The genes are TRBV4-1 and TRBJ2-1; tentative D call: TRBD2 (5 bases). CDR3 size: 14 residues. The germline V gene has CDR1 MGHRA and CDR2 YSYEKL. The CDR3 nucleotides are TGCGCCAGCAGCCAAGTGGAGAAGGACCCAGCGGCGGTCTTC. Translation: CASSQVEKDPAAVF.

The table lists this clonotype with a few counts. V usage is TRBV27 and J usage is TRBJ1-6; possibly TRBD1 for D (6 bases). The germline gives CDR1 MNHEY, CDR2 SMNVEV (reference sequence). CDR3 length equals 15 residues. V shed 3 bases and J shed 10 bases, with 16 bases lying between them. As DNA, the CDR3 is TGTGCCAGCAGTTTGGCAGGGGCGGTCTCCTCACCCCTCCACTTT. This encodes CASSLAGAVSSPLHF.

This clonotype was seen only a few times. V gene TRBV5-5 combines with J gene TRBJ2-3; a possible D gene is TRBD2 (5 bases). Trimming shortened V by 2 bases and J by 4 bases, and 11 bases separated the two germline ends. This CDR3 contains 14 residues. The germline V gene has CDR1 SGHKS and CDR2 YYEKEE (reference sequence). The CDR3 DNA is TGTGCCAGCAGCTTTGAATCGGAGGCAGATACGCAGTATTTT. Its translation: CASSFESEADTQYF. The entire variable domain, with the rest obtained from reference TRBV5-5 and TRBJ2-3, is as follows: DAGVTQSPTHLIKTRGQQVTLRCSPISGHKSVSWYQQVLGQGPQFIFQYYEKEERGRGNFPDRFSARQFPNYSSELNVNALLLGDSALYLCASSFESEADTQYFGPGTRLTVL.

In this sample, this clonotype turned up many times. The genes are TRBV14 and TRBJ2-1; the D call may be TRBD1 or TRBD2 (5 bases each). Germline lookup yields CDR1 SGHDN and CDR2 FVKESK. V was clipped by 4 bases and J by 5 bases, with 18 bases between them. The CDR3 has 16 amino acids. The CDR3 DNA reads as TGTGCCAGCAGCCCAGTACCGGTGGGGCGGGACAATGAGCAGTTCTTC. Amino acids: CASSPVPVGRDNEQFF.

This clonotype was counted ten times or more. The chain joins TRBV6-5 to TRBJ2-7; TRBD2 matches at 9 bases. The length of the CDR3 is 15 residues. From germline, CDR1 is MNHEY and CDR2 SVGAGI. V trimming: 0 bases; J trimming: 4 bases; junction bases outside the gene matches: 4. The CDR3 sequence: CASSYSAGGPYEQYF. CDR3 coding DNA: TGTGCCAGCAGTTACTCTGCGGGAGGGCCTTACGAGCAGTACTTC.

This clonotype was observed a few times. The chain uses TRBV7-6 and TRBJ2-1; the D gene could be TRBD1 or TRBD2 (5 bases each). The V and J ends lost 5 bases and 4 bases respectively, with 18 bases between them. The germline gives CDR1 SGHVS, CDR2 FNYEAQ. The length of the CDR3 is 16 residues. The CDR3 region is CASSPNGGTSYNEQFF. In DNA form, the CDR3 reads TGTGCCAGCAGCCCAAATGGGGGTACTTCATACAATGAGCAGTTCTTC.

This rearrangement joins TRBV24-1 to TRBJ2-1; perhaps TRBD2 as D (6 bases). The CDR3 loop spans 14 amino acids. Trimming shortened V by 1 base and J by 8 bases, and 11 bases separated the two germline ends. Germline V lookup: CDR1 KGHDR, CDR2 SFDVKD. The CDR3 nucleotides are TGTGCCACCAGTGATTTTGGGACTCTGGATGAGCAGTTCTTC. Translated: CATSDFGTLDEQFF.

This clonotype was seen more than once but under ten times. The chain has TRBV10-3 and TRBJ2-7; 9 bases fit TRBD2. The CDR3 loop spans 18 amino acids. Germline V lookup: CDR1 ENHRY, CDR2 SYGVKD. Unmatched junction bases numbered 13, after V lost 3 bases and J lost 1 base. CDR3 sequence: CAISDPGVAGALSYEQYF. The CDR3 DNA is TGTGCCATCAGTGACCCGGGGGTAGCGGGGGCCTTATCCTACGAGCAGTACTTC.